This T cell receptor beta chain was profiled in a study of radiation and T cells in renal cell carcinoma. The count of this clone is one. The method was immunoSEQ multiplex PCR; TCRdb's version includes in-frame clones alone and lacks a portion of them. The sample contains 120,000 to 150,000 clones, around nine tenths of which appear only once. The CDR3 length is 14 residues. With 8 bases removed from V and 5 bases from J, the gap between germline ends came to 18 bases. Germline V gene sequence: CDR1 SGHVS, CDR2 FQNEAQ. Time point defined: blood 4 weeks post-SBRT, at nephrectomy. Treatment noted: 15 Gy SBRT to primary tumor, nephrectomy 4 weeks later.

The origin of this receptor is a woman between 50 and 59 years old with renal cell carcinoma. The sequencing used blood, collected from a patient whose treatment included radiotherapy and nephrectomy. This rearrangement joins TRBV7-8 to TRBJ2-5; D is possibly TRBD2 (5 bases). The CDR3 here is CASGRAGESETQYF. CDR3 DNA: TGTGCCAGCGGCCGAGCCGGGGAATCGGAGACCCAGTACTTC.